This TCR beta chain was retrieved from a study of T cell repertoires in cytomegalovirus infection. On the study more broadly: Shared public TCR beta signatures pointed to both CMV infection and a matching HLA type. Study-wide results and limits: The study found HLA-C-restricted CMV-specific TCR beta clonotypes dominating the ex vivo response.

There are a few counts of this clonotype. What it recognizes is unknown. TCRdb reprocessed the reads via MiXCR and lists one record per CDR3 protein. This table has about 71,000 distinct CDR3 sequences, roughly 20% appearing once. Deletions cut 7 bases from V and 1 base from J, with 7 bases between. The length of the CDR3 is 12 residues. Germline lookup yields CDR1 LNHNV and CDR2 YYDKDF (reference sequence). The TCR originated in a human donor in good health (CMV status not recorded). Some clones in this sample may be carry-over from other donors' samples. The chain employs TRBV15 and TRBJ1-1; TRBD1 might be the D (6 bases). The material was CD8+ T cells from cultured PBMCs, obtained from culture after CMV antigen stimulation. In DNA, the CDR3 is TGTGCCACCAAGACAGGGAACACTGAAGCTTTCTTT. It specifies CATKTGNTEAFF.